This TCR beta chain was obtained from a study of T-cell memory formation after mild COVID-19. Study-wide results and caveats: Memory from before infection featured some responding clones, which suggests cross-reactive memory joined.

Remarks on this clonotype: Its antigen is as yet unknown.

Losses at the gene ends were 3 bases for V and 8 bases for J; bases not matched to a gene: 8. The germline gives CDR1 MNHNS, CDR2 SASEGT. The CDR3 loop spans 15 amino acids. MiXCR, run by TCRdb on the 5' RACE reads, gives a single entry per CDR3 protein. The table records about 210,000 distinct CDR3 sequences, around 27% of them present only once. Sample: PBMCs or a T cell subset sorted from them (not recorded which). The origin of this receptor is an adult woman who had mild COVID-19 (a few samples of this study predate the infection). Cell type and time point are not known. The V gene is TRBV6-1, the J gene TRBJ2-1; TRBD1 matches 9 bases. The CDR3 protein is CASSEWTGADDEQFF. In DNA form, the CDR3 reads TGTGCCAGCAGTGAGTGGACAGGGGCCGACGATGAGCAGTTCTTC.